Sequencing of this TCR beta chain was carried out in a study of regulatory T cells in long-lasting Graves disease. The study's findings and limits: Gene preferences differed: TRBV28, TRBJ1-2, TRBJ2-5 in persistent cases. Persistent Graves' cases showed lower TCR diversity than newly diagnosed cases.

The CDR3 extends over 14 amino acids. Between the trimmed V and J ends, which lost 6 bases and 0 bases, there was a span of 8 bases. In germline, CDR1 is MNHNS, CDR2 SASEGT. Time point in this sample: newly diagnosed GD, antithyroid drugs for less than 3 months. From RNA extracted from PBMCs, the TCR library was made. Arm-PCR of CDR3 regions and iRepertoire HTBI primers were used to build TCR beta libraries. TCRdb re-derived calls from the multiplex PCR reads in MiXCR, one entry per CDR3 protein. The table shows about 610,000 distinct CDR3 sequences, with 15% to 20% occurring only once. This clonotype was observed many times. Its antigen is unknown. This same sample was also part of a study on T cells in Graves' hyperthyroidism and ophthalmopathy.

The origin of this receptor is a man aged 18 to 29 with Graves disease. The sample was peripheral blood mononuclear cells (PBMCs), taken at new diagnosis, from a patient treated with antithyroid drugs. The J gene is TRBJ2-2, the V gene TRBV6-1; D could derive from TRBD1 or TRBD2 (5 bases each). The CDR3 nucleotides read TGTGCCAGCAGACGGGACCCGAACACCGGGGAGCTGTTTTTT. It is translated as CASRRDPNTGELFF.